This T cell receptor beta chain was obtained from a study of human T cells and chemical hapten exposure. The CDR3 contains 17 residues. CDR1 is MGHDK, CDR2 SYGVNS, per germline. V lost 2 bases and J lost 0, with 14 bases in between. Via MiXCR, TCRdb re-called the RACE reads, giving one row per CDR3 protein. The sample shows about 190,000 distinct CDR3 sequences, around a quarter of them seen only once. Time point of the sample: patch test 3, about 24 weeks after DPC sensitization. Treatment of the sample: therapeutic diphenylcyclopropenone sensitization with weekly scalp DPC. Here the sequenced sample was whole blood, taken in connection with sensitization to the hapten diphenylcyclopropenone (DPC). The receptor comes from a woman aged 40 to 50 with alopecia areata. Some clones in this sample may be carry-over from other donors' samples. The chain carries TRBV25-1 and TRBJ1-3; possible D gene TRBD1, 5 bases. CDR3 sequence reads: CASSEPPGGGSGNTIYF. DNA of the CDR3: TGTGCCAGCAGTGAACCCCCCGGGGGAGGCTCTGGAAACACCATATATTTT.